The present entry profiles one T cell receptor beta chain with its context. Its antigen remains unknown. This sample was included in a study of blood T cells in healthy people across ages. Findings of the study overall: Per-million-T-cell TCR beta diversity fell roughly linearly with age.

Next came a second PCR, run for roughly 6 to 11 cycles, which used a sample-barcoded 5' primer along with a J-beta primer mix. TCRdb reprocessed the 5' RACE reads with MiXCR, giving one entry per CDR3 protein. This sample carries roughly 1.7 million distinct CDR3 sequences, 30% to 40% of them seen once, and the ten largest clones take 10% to 12%. The ends were cut back, 3 bases at V and 4 bases at J, with 15 bases in the middle. The CDR3 contains 15 residues. Germline CDR1 and CDR2: ENHRY and SYGVKD. V usage is TRBV10-3 and J usage is TRBJ1-2; tentative D call: TRBD1 (5 bases). Sequenced: blood. The receptor was derived from a woman aged 25-40 years in good health. The CDR3, as DNA: TGTGCCATCAGTGACCCCGGGGCAGGATTCTATGGCTACACCTTC. Protein product: CAISDPGAGFYGYTF.